A selection of T cell receptor beta chains follows, all from one sample in a study of PD-1 blockade in classical Hodgkin lymphoma. TCRdb's table, derived via immunoSEQ multiplex PCR, lists solely in-frame clones and lacks some. Among some 150,000 clones listed, 78% were seen once. The source was peripheral blood mononuclear cells (PBMCs), collected before the second cycle of nivolumab. Receptors were obtained from a human donor with classical Hodgkin lymphoma. Both conserved end residues are part of each CDR3. The D gene is left open where the match is weak. Size is omitted from some rows. Given values are once, few, many or a class for expanded clones.

clone size: .
D gene: .
V gene: TRBV4-2
J gene: TRBJ2-5
CDR3 protein: CASSQGGARAETQYF
CDR3 DNA: TGTGCCAGCAGCCAAGGGGGGGCGCGCGCTGAGACCCAGTACTTC

clone size: .
D gene: .
V gene: TRBV13
J gene: TRBJ2-7
CDR3 protein: CASSGGSWEQYF
CDR3 DNA: TGTGCCAGCAGTGGCGGATCGTGGGAGCAGTACTTC

clone size: .
D gene: TRBD2
V gene: TRBV2
J gene: TRBJ2-3
CDR3 protein: CASSGLAGGTDTQYF
CDR3 DNA: TGTGCCAGCAGCGGACTAGCGGGGGGCACAGATACGCAGTATTTT

clone size: once
D gene: .
V gene: TRBV6-5
J gene: TRBJ2-7
CDR3 protein: CASSSWDHYEQYF
CDR3 DNA: TGTGCCAGCAGCTCCTGGGACCACTACGAGCAGTACTTC

clone size: .
D gene: TRBD1
V gene: TRBV30
J gene: TRBJ1-6
CDR3 protein: CAWSLGTGGSPLHF
CDR3 DNA: TGTGCCTGGAGTCTTGGGACAGGGGGTTCACCCCTCCACTTT

clone size: .
D gene: .
V gene: TRBV19
J gene: TRBJ1-5
CDR3 protein: CASTIGGRYQPQHF
CDR3 DNA: TGTGCCAGTACCATCGGCGGGCGGTACCAGCCCCAGCATTTT

clone size: .
D gene: .
V gene: TRBV6-6
J gene: TRBJ1-2
CDR3 protein: CASSYSETAYGYTF
CDR3 DNA: TGTGCCAGCAGTTACTCGGAGACAGCCTATGGCTACACCTTC

clone size: few
D gene: TRBD1
V gene: TRBV30
J gene: TRBJ1-2
CDR3 protein: CAWSILGTVPGYTF
CDR3 DNA: TGTGCCTGGAGTATTCTCGGGACAGTACCTGGCTACACCTTC

clone size: many
D gene: TRBD2
V gene: TRBV28
J gene: TRBJ2-7
CDR3 protein: CASSLLGRFSYEQYF
CDR3 DNA: TGTGCCAGCAGTCTCCTCGGGAGGTTCTCCTACGAGCAGTACTTC

clone size: .
D gene: TRBD2
V gene: TRBV7-9
J gene: TRBJ2-5
CDR3 protein: CASSSGTSGETQYF
CDR3 DNA: TGTGCCAGCAGCTCCGGGACTAGCGGAGAGACCCAGTACTTC

clone size: .
D gene: .
V gene: TRBV4-1
J gene: TRBJ1-6
CDR3 protein: CASSQGWRRVYNSPLHF
CDR3 DNA: TGCGCCAGCAGCCAGGGGTGGAGGAGGGTGTATAATTCACCCCTCCACTTT

clone size: .
D gene: .
V gene: TRBV15
J gene: TRBJ1-5
CDR3 protein: CATSSPPRNQPQHF
CDR3 DNA: TGTGCCACCAGCTCCCCCCCCCGCAATCAGCCCCAGCATTTT

clone size: once
D gene: TRBD2
V gene: TRBV29-1
J gene: TRBJ2-3
CDR3 protein: CSVGLGRESTDTQYF
CDR3 DNA: TGCAGCGTTGGTTTGGGGCGGGAGAGCACAGATACGCAGTATTTT

clone size: few
D gene: TRBD2
V gene: TRBV10-3
J gene: TRBJ2-7
CDR3 protein: CAISEGLGLADSYEQYF
CDR3 DNA: TGTGCCATCAGTGAAGGTTTGGGACTAGCGGATTCCTACGAGCAGTACTTC

clone size: .
D gene: TRBD1
V gene: TRBV4-2
J gene: TRBJ1-2
CDR3 protein: CASSQAPQGAWDYGYTF
CDR3 DNA: TGTGCCAGCAGCCAGGCTCCTCAGGGGGCATGGGACTATGGCTACACCTTC

clone size: .
D gene: .
V gene: TRBV6-5
J gene: TRBJ2-7
CDR3 protein: CASSYPYYEQYF
CDR3 DNA: TGTGCCAGCAGTTACCCCTATTACGAGCAGTACTTC

clone size: .
D gene: TRBD2
V gene: TRBV18
J gene: TRBJ2-7
CDR3 protein: CASSQFTSGGTYEQYF
CDR3 DNA: TGTGCCAGCTCACAGTTCACTAGCGGGGGAACCTACGAGCAGTACTTC

clone size: once
D gene: .
V gene: TRBV28
J gene: TRBJ2-1
CDR3 protein: CASSFPFSLGPSEQFF
CDR3 DNA: TGTGCCAGCAGTTTTCCCTTCTCACTAGGACCGAGCGAGCAGTTCTTC

clone size: .
D gene: TRBD2
V gene: TRBV7-9
J gene: TRBJ2-7
CDR3 protein: CASSLPSGKNEQYF
CDR3 DNA: TGTGCCAGCAGCCTCCCGAGCGGGAAAAACGAGCAGTACTTC

clone size: .
D gene: TRBD2
V gene: TRBV2
J gene: TRBJ2-7
CDR3 protein: CATSSGPRGDEQYF
CDR3 DNA: TGTGCCACCAGTAGCGGGCCTCGGGGGGACGAGCAGTACTTC

clone size: .
D gene: .
V gene: TRBV5-4
J gene: TRBJ1-6
CDR3 protein: CASSSAGAVYNSPLHF
CDR3 DNA: TGTGCCAGCAGCTCGGCAGGGGCGGTCTATAATTCACCCCTCCACTTT

clone size: .
D gene: TRBD1
V gene: TRBV6-1
J gene: TRBJ1-2
CDR3 protein: CASSERRGVSYGYTF
CDR3 DNA: TGTGCCAGCAGTGAACGCAGGGGGGTCTCCTATGGCTACACCTTC

clone size: .
D gene: .
V gene: TRBV27
J gene: TRBJ2-3
CDR3 protein: CASSLSTGDTQYF
CDR3 DNA: TGTGCCAGCAGTTTATCAACCGGGGATACGCAGTATTTT

clone size: few
D gene: .
V gene: TRBV7-9
J gene: TRBJ1-5
CDR3 protein: CASSGIAQSNQPQHF
CDR3 DNA: TGTGCCAGCAGCGGCATAGCCCAAAGCAATCAGCCCCAGCATTTT

clone size: .
D gene: .
V gene: TRBV4-3
J gene: TRBJ2-1
CDR3 protein: CASSPFIAELTSSYNEQFF
CDR3 DNA: TGCGCCAGCAGCCCTTTTATTGCGGAACTAACTAGCTCCTACAATGAGCAGTTCTTC

clone size: .
D gene: TRBD1
V gene: TRBV5-1
J gene: TRBJ1-6
CDR3 protein: CASSSDRVDNSPLHF
CDR3 DNA: TGCGCCAGCAGCTCAGACAGGGTCGATAATTCACCCCTCCACTTT

clone size: .
D gene: .
V gene: TRBV10-3
J gene: TRBJ2-7
CDR3 protein: CAISEYYEQYF
CDR3 DNA: TGTGCCATCAGTGAGTACTACGAGCAGTACTTC

clone size: few
D gene: .
V gene: TRBV6-5
J gene: TRBJ1-1
CDR3 protein: CASSYSAQGEAFF
CDR3 DNA: TGTGCCAGCAGTTACTCTGCCCAGGGTGAAGCTTTCTTT

clone size: .
D gene: TRBD1
V gene: TRBV5-4
J gene: TRBJ2-1
CDR3 protein: CASTLTGGSYNEQFF
CDR3 DNA: TGTGCCAGCACCCTGACAGGGGGCTCCTACAATGAGCAGTTCTTC

clone size: once
D gene: .
V gene: TRBV9
J gene: TRBJ2-1
CDR3 protein: CASSFRDGYNEQFF
CDR3 DNA: TGTGCCAGCAGCTTCCGGGACGGGTACAATGAGCAGTTCTTC

clone size: .
D gene: TRBD2
V gene: TRBV11-2
J gene: TRBJ2-1
CDR3 protein: CASSLVPAGGPRTYNEQFF
CDR3 DNA: TGTGCCAGCAGCTTAGTGCCAGCGGGAGGGCCAAGAACCTACAATGAGCAGTTCTTC

clone size: .
D gene: TRBD1
V gene: TRBV6-6
J gene: TRBJ1-1
CDR3 protein: CASSKDRGVEAFF
CDR3 DNA: TGTGCCAGCAGCAAAGACAGGGGAGTTGAAGCTTTCTTT

clone size: .
D gene: .
V gene: TRBV5-1
J gene: TRBJ2-5
CDR3 protein: CASSLGLQGGGSRETQYF
CDR3 DNA: TGCGCCAGCAGCTTGGGGTTACAGGGCGGAGGATCAAGGGAGACCCAGTACTTC

clone size: few
D gene: .
V gene: TRBV29-1
J gene: TRBJ2-7
CDR3 protein: CSVADWRSYEQYF
CDR3 DNA: TGCAGCGTTGCAGACTGGAGGTCCTACGAGCAGTACTTC

clone size: .
D gene: .
V gene: TRBV27
J gene: TRBJ1-6
CDR3 protein: CASSPRVIRQGMSYNSPLHF
CDR3 DNA: TGTGCCAGCAGTCCACGAGTGATTAGGCAGGGGATGTCCTATAATTCACCCCTCCACTTT

clone size: .
D gene: .
V gene: TRBV2
J gene: TRBJ2-3
CDR3 protein: CASSEGGGDTQYF
CDR3 DNA: TGTGCCAGCAGTGAAGGCGGCGGAGATACGCAGTATTTT

clone size: once
D gene: .
V gene: TRBV2
J gene: TRBJ1-4
CDR3 protein: CASTSGLGQRATNEKLFF
CDR3 DNA: TGTGCCAGCACCTCCGGCCTAGGACAGCGTGCAACTAATGAAAAACTGTTTTTT

clone size: .
D gene: .
V gene: TRBV6-5
J gene: TRBJ2-2
CDR3 protein: CASSYQGRQTGELFF
CDR3 DNA: TGTGCCAGCAGTTACCAGGGGAGACAGACCGGGGAGCTGTTTTTT

clone size: .
D gene: TRBD1
V gene: TRBV6-5
J gene: TRBJ2-1
CDR3 protein: CASSYSNPGTGEQFF
CDR3 DNA: TGTGCCAGCAGTTACTCGAATCCGGGGACAGGTGAGCAGTTCTTC

clone size: .
D gene: .
V gene: TRBV10-3
J gene: TRBJ1-3
CDR3 protein: CAISALMAGNTIYF
CDR3 DNA: TGTGCCATCAGTGCATTGATGGCTGGAAACACCATATATTTT